This TCR beta chain was documented in a study of shared clonotypes between healthy human individuals. Study information: Donors had three CD4 naive, three CD4 memory, two CD8 naive and one CD8 memory plate apiece. Overall study results and limits: With few donors, the genetic and exposure-history diversity represented was limited. Across subsets, estimated richness was generally greater for naive than for memory populations.

Replicate PCRs from sorted subsets contained approximately 190 ng DNA, which is some 32,000 T cell genomes. Clones were read by immunoSEQ multiplex PCR, and TCRdb kept only the in-frame ones, dropping some. The sample lists some 2,000,000 clones, roughly 95% occurring once. With regard to this clone: Its antigen is not identified.

CD45RO negativity and positive selection for CCR7 defined naive CD8 cells, a population that excluded terminally differentiated effector memory CD45RA+ cells. The CDR3 is made up of 13 amino acids. V shed 2 bases, J shed 6 bases, and the junction held 4 bases outside the gene matches. Per germline, CDR1 MNHNS and CDR2 SASEGT. The chain uses TRBV6-1 and TRBJ2-7; TRBD1 matches at 7 bases. The sample was naive CD8+ T cells sorted from blood. The TCR originated in a young man in good health. The CDR3 nucleotides read TGTGCCAGCAGTGAAAAGACAGGGCTCGAGCAGTACTTC. Translated: CASSEKTGLEQYF.